The 21 T cell receptor beta chains reported below all come from one sample, sequenced in a study of neoadjuvant anti-PD-1 for oral cavity cancer. Generated by immunoSEQ multiplex PCR, the TCRdb table keeps only in-frame clones and is missing some. The data show approximately 14,000 clones, approximately 71% seen once. This material consisted of PBMCs, taken before nivolumab (anti-PD-1) treatment. These TCRs come from a person aged 35-80 years with oral cavity squamous cell carcinoma.

V usage is TRBV29-1 and J usage is TRBJ1-1; D not resolved. Germline-derived CDR1 and CDR2 are SQVTM and ANQGSEA. Between the trimmed V and J ends, which lost 8 bases and 4 bases, there was a span of 20 bases. The CDR3 is 14 amino acids. Here the CDR3 DNA reads TGCAGCCTAACACCGAGTGGGCTGGGCACTGAAGCTTTCTTT. Protein: CSLTPSGLGTEAFF.

This clone was detected once. This chain connects TRBV5-1 to TRBJ1-2, with 9 bases aligning to TRBD1. Per the germline V gene, CDR1 is SGHRS and CDR2 is YFSETQ. J gave up 4 bases and V 4 bases, and 2 bases lay outside the gene matches. This CDR3 region has 13 residues. CDR3 sequence (DNA): TGCGCCAGCAGCGAGGGACAGGGCTATGGCTACACCTTC. This gives the protein CASSEGQGYGYTF.

V is TRBV11-2 and J is TRBJ2-7; TRBD2 matches 14 bases. J was trimmed by 4 bases and V by 5 bases; bases with no gene match: 1. CDR3 length: 14 residues. CDR1 and CDR2 from the germline V gene are SGHAT and FQNNGV. The CDR3 is CASSRLAGGYEQYF. The CDR3, as DNA: TGTGCCAGCAGCAGACTAGCGGGAGGGTACGAGCAGTACTTC.

The chain joins TRBV7-3 to TRBJ1-2; 8 bases are shared with TRBD1. This CDR3 is 14 amino acids long. Trimming took 3 bases from V and 8 from J; bases not matched to a gene: 8. CDR1 SGHTA and CDR2 FQGTGA come from the germline V gene. DNA of the CDR3: TGTGCCAGCAGCTTGGACAGGGACAGCTCCGGCTACACCTTC. Its translation: CASSLDRDSSGYTF. Filled out from reference TRBV7-3 and TRBJ1-2, the complete variable domain reads GAGVSQTPSNKVTEKGKYVELRCDPISGHTALYWYRQSLGQGPEFLIYFQGTGAADDSGLPNDRFFAVRPEGSVSTLKIQRTERGDSAVYLCASSLDRDSSGYTFGSGTRLTVV.

This chain connects TRBV12-2 to TRBJ2-3; TRBD1, the table's D call, was not compared with the DNA. TRBV12-2 is a listed pseudogene. The CDR3 contains 14 residues. CDR3 in amino acids: CASRLGQGTDTQYF. The CDR3 nucleotides are TGTGCAAGTCGCTTAGGACAGGGCACAGATACGCAGTATTTT.

V and J are TRBV7-8 and TRBJ1-4; the D is unclear. Trimming cost V 4 bases and J 8 bases, with 11 bases left between them. The CDR3 sequence is 13 residues long. The V gene's germline CDR1 is SGHVS and CDR2 FQNEAQ. CDR3 DNA: TGTGCCAGCAGCTCACAGTTACGGGAAAAACTGTTTTTT. This sequence encodes CASSSQLREKLFF.

The rearrangement links TRBV6-5 to TRBJ1-3; no clear D gene. V lost 0 bases, J lost 0 bases, and 9 bases lay in between. Germline loops: CDR1 MNHEY, CDR2 SVGAGI. The length of the CDR3 is 16 residues. The chain's CDR3 is CASSYSTRSSGNTIYF. CDR3 DNA: TGTGCCAGCAGTTACTCGACCAGAAGCTCTGGAAACACCATATATTTT.

This clone came up once. The chain carries TRBV5-1 and TRBJ2-5; possibly TRBD2 for D (6 bases). V lost 0 bases to trimming and J lost 8 bases, with 17 bases between them. The germline V gene encodes CDR1 SGHRS and CDR2 YFSETQ. CDR3 length: 15 amino acids. In DNA, the CDR3 is TGCGCCAGCAGCTTGGGGTATGGGGACTCACAAACCCAGTACTTC. As protein: CASSLGYGDSQTQYF. Combining the CDR3 with reference TRBV5-1 and TRBJ2-5 gives the whole variable domain KAGVTQTPRYLIKTRGQQVTLSCSPISGHRSVSWYQQTPGQGLQFLFEYFSETQRNKGNFPGRFSGRQFSNSRSEMNVSTLELGDSALYLCASSLGYGDSQTQYFGPGTRLLVL.

The chain combines TRBV10-3 with TRBJ2-2, with unresolved D. Germline V gives CDR1 ENHRY, CDR2 SYGVKD. CDR3 length equals 15 residues. V shed 0 bases and J shed 2 bases, with 7 bases lying between them. CDR3 residues: CAISESAGNTGELFF. CDR3 DNA sequence: TGTGCCATCAGTGAGTCGGCCGGAAACACCGGGGAGCTGTTTTTT.

This clone was detected once. This chain uses TRBV5-6 with TRBJ1-1; no reliable D call. The CDR3 extends over 12 amino acids. The germline V gene has CDR1 SGHDT and CDR2 YYEEEE. Trimming took 2 bases from V and 3 from J, leaving 5 bases between them. The CDR3 nucleotides read TGTGCCAGCAGCTTAGGAGACACTGAAGCTTTCTTT. Encoded protein: CASSLGDTEAFF.

The chain joins TRBV7-9 to TRBJ2-5, with D perhaps TRBD1 (6 bases). Trimming shortened V by 1 base and J by 2 bases, and 14 bases separated the two germline ends. From germline, CDR1 is SEHNR and CDR2 FQNEAQ (reference sequence). This CDR3 comprises 16 residues. CDR3 amino acids: CASSLDPLTGQETQYF. CDR3 DNA sequence: TGTGCCAGCAGCTTAGACCCTTTAACAGGGCAAGAGACCCAGTACTTC.

This sequence joins TRBV10-2 and TRBJ1-1; D gene unclear. Trimming took off 2 bases at V and 7 bases at J, with 11 bases between the two ends. CDR1 and CDR2 (germline): WSHSY, SAAADI. The CDR3 totals 13 residues. The chain's CDR3 is CASSEQAKNEAFF. In nucleotides, the CDR3 is TGCGCCAGCAGTGAGCAGGCCAAGAATGAAGCTTTCTTT.

CDR3 nucleotide sequence: TGTGCCAGCAGTGATTTAGGGACAGGGGGGGAAAAACTGTTTTTT. It specifies CASSDLGTGGEKLFF. The gene calls are TRBV25-1 and TRBJ1-4, with 11 bases fitting TRBD1. Germline V gives CDR1 MGHDK, CDR2 SYGVNS. With V trimmed by 3 bases and J by 8 bases, 5 bases remained unmatched. This CDR3 has 15 amino acids.

The chain is built from TRBV29-1 and TRBJ2-3; 8 nucleotides agree with TRBD1. In germline, CDR1 is SQVTM, CDR2 ANQGSEA. The ends lost 7 bases at V and 4 bases at J; junction bases unmatched: 10. This CDR3 region has 14 residues. CDR3 loop: CSAQGQVPADTQYF. DNA for the CDR3: TGCAGCGCCCAGGGACAGGTCCCAGCAGATACGCAGTATTTT.

The rearrangement uses TRBV6-6 and TRBJ1-2; TRBD1 aligns across 7 bases. The V and J ends lost 6 bases and 2 bases, in that order; junction bases with no gene match: 12. In germline, CDR1 is MNHNY, CDR2 SVGAGI (reference sequence). This CDR3 has 16 amino acids. This CDR3 is CASRQQGRTRNYGYTF. In DNA, the CDR3 is TGTGCCAGCAGACAACAGGGGCGAACCCGCAACTATGGCTACACCTTC.

The V call is TRBV19, the J call TRBJ1-5; D not resolved. V was clipped by 10 bases and J by 2 bases, with 12 bases between them. This CDR3 region has 13 residues. Germline CDR1 is LNHDA and CDR2 is SQIVND (reference sequence). CDR3 in amino acids: CATRGQGNQPQHF. CDR3 DNA: TGTGCCACCCGAGGGCAGGGCAATCAGCCCCAGCATTTT.

The chain uses TRBV27 and TRBJ2-7; 7 bases align to TRBD1. This CDR3 contains 17 residues. From germline, CDR1 is MNHEY and CDR2 SMNVEV (reference sequence). Losses at the gene ends were 0 bases for V and 3 bases for J; bases not matched to a gene: 11. In DNA, the CDR3 is TGTGCCAGCAGTTTATCGATTCGGGCAGGGGGTCTCTACGAGCAGTACTTC. Translation gives CASSLSIRAGGLYEQYF.

The rearrangement joins TRBV11-1 to TRBJ2-1; 9 nucleotides align to TRBD2. Germline CDR1 is SGHAT and CDR2 is FQDESV (reference sequence). J gave up 7 bases and V 1 base, and 5 bases lay outside the gene matches. This CDR3 is 15 amino acids long. CDR3 region: CASSLEALAGNEQFF. The CDR3 DNA reads as TGTGCCAGCAGCTTAGAGGCCCTAGCGGGGAATGAGCAGTTCTTC.

A few counts support this clone. This chain connects TRBV7-9 to TRBJ2-7; D tentatively fits TRBD1 or TRBD2 (5 bases each). The V end was cut by 5 bases, the J end by 2 bases, with 10 bases between. The CDR3 runs 13 residues. Germline CDR1 is SEHNR and CDR2 is FQNEAQ (reference sequence). The CDR3 nucleotides read TGTGCCAGCAGCCCTAAGGGACCCTACGAGCAGTACTTC. It specifies CASSPKGPYEQYF.

The chain links TRBV7-6 to TRBJ1-1; D unclear. This CDR3 comprises 18 residues. The V and J ends lost 0 bases and 0 bases respectively, with 17 bases between them. Germline V gene data show CDR1 as SGHVS and CDR2 as FNYEAQ. CDR3: CASSLALTRRGLNTEAFF. CDR3 sequence (DNA): TGTGCCAGCAGCTTAGCGCTAACGAGACGGGGTTTGAACACTGAAGCTTTCTTT.

The chain has TRBV15 and TRBJ2-5, with D maybe TRBD2 (6 bases). CDR3 size: 15 residues. Looked up from germline, CDR1 is LNHNV and CDR2 is YYDKDF (reference sequence). V dropped 0 bases and J dropped 4 bases, with 12 bases sitting between them. The CDR3 bases are TGTGCCACCAGCAGAGAGGCCGGGGGTGCAGAGACCCAGTACTTC. Residues: CATSREAGGAETQYF. The full variable domain, completed using reference TRBV15 and TRBJ2-5, is DAMVIQNPRYQVTQFGKPVTLSCSQTLNHNVMYWYQQKSSQAPKLLFHYYDKDFNNEADTPDNFQSRRPNTSFCFLDIRSPGLGDTAMYLCATSREAGGAETQYFGPGTRLLVL.